This TCR delta chain is drawn from a study of gamma-delta T cells after stem cell transplantation. By share, this clone counts as medium-sized. TCRdb reanalysed the RT-PCR reads via CATT. The data hold under 7,000 delta-chain clones, with roughly 2% observed a single time. V was clipped by 0 bases and J by 1 base; unmatched bases: 9. Germline V gene sequence: CDR1 GEAIGNYY, CDR2 EKD. The CDR3 has 20 amino acids. Sequenced sample: gamma-delta T cells. This TCR was recovered from a human donor. It is not recorded whose cells these are; they may come from a transplant donor. The chain combines TRDV2 with TRDJ3; 9 bases line up with TRDD3. CDR3 sequence: CACDTGLLGDPSWDTRQMFF. The CDR3 DNA sequence: TGTGCCTGTGACACCGGACTACTGGGGGACCCGTCCTGGGACACCCGACAGATGTTTTTC.